This is a list of T cell receptor beta chains from one sample in a study of molecular identifiers for immune sequencing clone quantification. TCRdb called the PCR reads again in MiXCR, with one record for every CDR3 protein. The sample records approximately 320,000 distinct CDR3 sequences, 24% being singletons. Sequences were obtained from naive CD8+ T cells from blood, with Jurkat cell RNA spiked in. The source is a human donor in good health. Some libraries in this study had Jurkat cell RNA spiked in. Each CDR3 is given with its conserved first and last residue. D genes are given only for firm matches. Size values are once, few and many counts, or a class for expanded clones, and some rows have none.

CDR3,DNA,D,J,size,V
CATSVAALNQPQHF,TGTGCCACCAGCGTAGCAGCCCTCAATCAGCCCCAGCATTTT,-,TRBJ1-5,many,TRBV15
CASSLGRPGELFF,TGTGCCAGCAGCTTGGGACGACCAGGGGAGCTGTTTTTT,-,TRBJ2-2,few,TRBV5-6
CASSLQLAGASTDTQYF,TGTGCCAGCAGCTTACAACTAGCGGGGGCTAGCACAGATACGCAGTATTTT,TRBD2,TRBJ2-3,few,TRBV7-9
CASSVDGGGANEKLFF,TGTGCCAGCAGCGTAGACGGGGGGGGAGCTAATGAAAAACTGTTTTTT,-,TRBJ1-4,few,TRBV9
CASSFGLAGDWDTQYF,TGTGCCAGCAGTTTCGGACTAGCGGGAGACTGGGATACGCAGTATTTT,TRBD2,TRBJ2-3,many,TRBV6-2/TRBV6-3
CASSLARGDEQFF,TGTGCCAGCAGCTTAGCGCGAGGGGATGAGCAGTTCTTC,-,TRBJ2-1,-,TRBV7-8
CASSHGTSGSYEQFF,TGTGCCAGCAGTCACGGGACTAGCGGGAGCTATGAGCAGTTCTTC,TRBD2,TRBJ2-1,-,TRBV6-5
CATSGAPYNEQFF,TGTGCCACCAGCGGGGCCCCGTACAATGAGCAGTTCTTC,-,TRBJ2-1,few,TRBV15
CSVVQRGQETQYF,TGCAGCGTCGTCCAGCGGGGGCAAGAGACCCAGTACTTC,TRBD2,TRBJ2-5,many,TRBV29-1
CASSLRQPLGINTEASF,TGTGCCAGCAGTTTACGCCAGCCATTAGGGATAAACACTGAAGCTTCCTTT,-,TRBJ1-1,-,TRBV28
CSVHKALEAFF,TGCAGCGTCCATAAGGCTTTGGAAGCTTTCTTT,-,TRBJ1-1,few,TRBV29-1
CASSLPGQGLDTEAFF,TGTGCCAGCAGTTTACCGGGACAGGGGTTAGACACTGAAGCTTTCTTT,TRBD1,TRBJ1-1,many,TRBV28
CASSPHTAPEQYF,TGTGCCAGCAGCCCACATACGGCACCTGAGCAGTACTTC,-,TRBJ2-7,few,TRBV27
CASSPRRWTGIQSNEKLFF,TGTGCCAGCAGTCCAAGGCGGTGGACAGGGATTCAATCTAATGAAAAACTGTTTTTT,TRBD1,TRBJ1-4,-,TRBV27
CASGFGTAQETQYF,TGTGCTAGTGGTTTCGGGACAGCCCAAGAGACCCAGTACTTC,TRBD1,TRBJ2-5,many,TRBV12-5
CSARKGRTRNYEQYF,TGCAGTGCTAGGAAGGGTAGGACAAGGAATTACGAGCAGTACTTC,-,TRBJ2-7,-,TRBV20-1
CASSSDRDFYGYTF,TGTGCCAGCAGCTCGGACAGGGACTTTTATGGCTACACCTTC,TRBD1,TRBJ1-2,few,TRBV7-9
CASSLEGAGGAYLTDTQYF,TGTGCCAGCAGCTTGGAGGGCGCAGGGGGCGCTTATCTAACAGATACGCAGTATTTT,TRBD1,TRBJ2-3,-,TRBV5-4
CASSVELAGLNAGELFF,TGTGCCAGCAGCGTAGAGCTGGCGGGGCTTAACGCCGGGGAGCTGTTTTTT,-,TRBJ2-2,-,TRBV9
CATSDPRMASGANVLTF,TGTGCCACCAGTGATCCCCGGATGGCGTCTGGGGCCAACGTCCTGACTTTC,-,TRBJ2-6,few,TRBV24-1
CASSQGQGSNTEAFF,TGTGCCAGCAGCCAAGGGCAGGGTAGTAACACTGAAGCTTTCTTT,-,TRBJ1-1,-,TRBV7-9
CASSFGTGTTEAFF,TGTGCCAGCAGCTTCGGGACAGGGACCACTGAAGCTTTCTTT,TRBD1,TRBJ1-1,-,TRBV5-5
CASSVGTPFNEKLFF,TGTGCCAGCAGTGTTGGGACACCGTTCAATGAAAAACTGTTTTTT,-,TRBJ1-4,many,TRBV2
CASSLVWTSGRYEQYF,TGTGCCAGCAGCTTGGTTTGGACTAGCGGGAGGTACGAGCAGTACTTC,TRBD2,TRBJ2-7,many,TRBV5-6
CASPGHPGTGELFF,TGTGCCAGCCCGGGACACCCAGGAACCGGGGAGCTGTTTTTT,-,TRBJ2-2,-,TRBV12-3/TRBV12-4
CASSFQSGNTEASF,TGTGCCAGCAGCTTCCAATCAGGGAACACTGAAGCTTCCTTT,-,TRBJ1-1,once,TRBV5-3